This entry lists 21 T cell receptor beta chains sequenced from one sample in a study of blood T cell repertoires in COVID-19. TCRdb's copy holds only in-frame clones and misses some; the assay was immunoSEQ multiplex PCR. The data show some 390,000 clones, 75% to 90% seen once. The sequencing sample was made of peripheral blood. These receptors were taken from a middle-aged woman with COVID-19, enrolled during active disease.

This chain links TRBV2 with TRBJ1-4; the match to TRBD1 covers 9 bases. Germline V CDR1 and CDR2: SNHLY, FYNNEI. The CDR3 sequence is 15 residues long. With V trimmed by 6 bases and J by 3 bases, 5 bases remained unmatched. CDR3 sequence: CASRKGQGANEKLFF. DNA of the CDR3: TGTGCCAGCAGGAAGGGACAGGGAGCTAATGAAAAACTGTTTTTT.

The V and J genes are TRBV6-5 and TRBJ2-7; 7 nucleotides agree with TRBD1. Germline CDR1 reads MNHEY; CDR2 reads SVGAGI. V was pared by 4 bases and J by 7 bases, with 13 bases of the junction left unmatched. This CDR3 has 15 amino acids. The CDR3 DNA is TGTGCCAGCAGTTGGGGACAGCGTCCCTTTGCGGAGCAGTACTTC. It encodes CASSWGQRPFAEQYF.

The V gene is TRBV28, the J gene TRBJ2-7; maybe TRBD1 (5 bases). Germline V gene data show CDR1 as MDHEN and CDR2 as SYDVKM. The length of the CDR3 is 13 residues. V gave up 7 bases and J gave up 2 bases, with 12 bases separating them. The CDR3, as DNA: TGTGCCAGCACCGACAGCCGAGCCTACGAGCAGTACTTC. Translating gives CASTDSRAYEQYF.

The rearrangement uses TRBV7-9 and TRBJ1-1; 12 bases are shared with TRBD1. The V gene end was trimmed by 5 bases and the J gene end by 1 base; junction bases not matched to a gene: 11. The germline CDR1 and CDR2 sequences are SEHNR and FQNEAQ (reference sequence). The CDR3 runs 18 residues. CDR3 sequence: CASSLRGTGGRGNTEAFF. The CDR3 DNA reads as TGTGCCAGCAGCCTAAGAGGGACAGGGGGCAGAGGGAACACTGAAGCTTTCTTT.

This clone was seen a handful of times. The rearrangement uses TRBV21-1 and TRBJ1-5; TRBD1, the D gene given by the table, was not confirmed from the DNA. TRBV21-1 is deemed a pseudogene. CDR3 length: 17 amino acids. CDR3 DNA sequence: TGTGCCAGCAGCAAAATCGGTGGACAGGGGGCGAATCAGCCCCAGCATTTT. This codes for CASSKIGGQGANQPQHF.

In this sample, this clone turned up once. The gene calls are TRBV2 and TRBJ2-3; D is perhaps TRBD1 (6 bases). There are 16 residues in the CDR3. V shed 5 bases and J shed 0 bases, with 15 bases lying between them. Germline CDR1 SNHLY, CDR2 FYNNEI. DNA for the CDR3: TGTGCCAGCAGTCCAAGGGGGATACTCAGCACAGATACGCAGTATTTT. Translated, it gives CASSPRGILSTDTQYF.

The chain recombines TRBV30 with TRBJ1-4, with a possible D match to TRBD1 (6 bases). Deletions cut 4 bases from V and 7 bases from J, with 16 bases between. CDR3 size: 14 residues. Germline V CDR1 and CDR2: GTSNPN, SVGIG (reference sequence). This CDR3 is CAWTRGQGSEKLFF. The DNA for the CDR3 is TGTGCCTGGACCCGTGGGCAGGGGAGTGAAAAACTGTTTTTT.

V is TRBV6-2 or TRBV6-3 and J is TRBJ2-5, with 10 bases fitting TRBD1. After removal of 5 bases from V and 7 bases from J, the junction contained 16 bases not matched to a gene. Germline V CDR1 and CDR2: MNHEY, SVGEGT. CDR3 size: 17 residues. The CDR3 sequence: CASSKDGTGAWKRTQYF. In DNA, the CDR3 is TGTGCCAGCAGTAAAGACGGGACAGGGGCGTGGAAGAGGACCCAGTACTTC.

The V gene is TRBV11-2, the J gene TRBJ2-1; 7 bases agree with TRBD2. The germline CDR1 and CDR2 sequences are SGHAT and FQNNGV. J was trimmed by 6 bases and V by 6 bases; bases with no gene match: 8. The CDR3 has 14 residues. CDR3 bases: TGTGCCAGCAGGTTCACCGGGACTACCAATGAGCAGTTCTTC. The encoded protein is CASRFTGTTNEQFF.

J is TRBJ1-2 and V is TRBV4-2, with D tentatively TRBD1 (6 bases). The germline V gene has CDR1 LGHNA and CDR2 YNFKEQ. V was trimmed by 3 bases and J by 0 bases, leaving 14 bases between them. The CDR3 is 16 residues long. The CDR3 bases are TGTGCCAGCAGCCATACCGGGACAAAAGCTAACTATGGCTACACCTTC. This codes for CASSHTGTKANYGYTF.

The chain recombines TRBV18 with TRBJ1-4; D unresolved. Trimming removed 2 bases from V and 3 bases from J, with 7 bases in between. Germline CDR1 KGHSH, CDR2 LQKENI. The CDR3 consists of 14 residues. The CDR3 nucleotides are TGTGCCAGCTCACCATTGGCCTCTAATGAAAAACTGTTTTTT. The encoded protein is CASSPLASNEKLFF.

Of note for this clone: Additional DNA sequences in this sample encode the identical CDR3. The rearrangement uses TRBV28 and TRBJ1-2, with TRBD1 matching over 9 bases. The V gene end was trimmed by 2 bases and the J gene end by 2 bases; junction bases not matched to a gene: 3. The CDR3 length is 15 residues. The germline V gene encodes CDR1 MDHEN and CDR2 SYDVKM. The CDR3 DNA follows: TGTGCCAGCAGTTTACGTGACAGGGGGAACTATGGCTACACCTTC. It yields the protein CASSLRDRGNYGYTF.

This CDR3 is CSVEGAGNYGYTF. The CDR3 nucleotides read TGCAGCGTTGAAGGAGCAGGGAACTATGGCTACACCTTC. This chain uses TRBV29-1 with TRBJ1-2; TRBD1 is a possible D gene (5 bases). The CDR3 sequence is 13 residues long. In germline, CDR1 is SQVTM, CDR2 ANQGSEA. V was pared by 1 base and J by 2 bases, with 8 bases between.

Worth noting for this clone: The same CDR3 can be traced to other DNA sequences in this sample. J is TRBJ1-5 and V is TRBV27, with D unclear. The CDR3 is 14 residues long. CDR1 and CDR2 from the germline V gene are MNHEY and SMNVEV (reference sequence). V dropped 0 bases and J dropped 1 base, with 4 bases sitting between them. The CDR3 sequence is CASSLSESNQPQHF. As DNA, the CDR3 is TGTGCCAGCAGTTTATCGGAGAGCAATCAGCCCCAGCATTTT.

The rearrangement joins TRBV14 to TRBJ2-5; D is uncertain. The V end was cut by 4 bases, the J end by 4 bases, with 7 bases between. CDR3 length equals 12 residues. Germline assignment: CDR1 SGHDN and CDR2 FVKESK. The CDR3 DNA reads TGTGCCAGCAGCCTTACGGGAGAGACCCAGTACTTC. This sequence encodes CASSLTGETQYF.

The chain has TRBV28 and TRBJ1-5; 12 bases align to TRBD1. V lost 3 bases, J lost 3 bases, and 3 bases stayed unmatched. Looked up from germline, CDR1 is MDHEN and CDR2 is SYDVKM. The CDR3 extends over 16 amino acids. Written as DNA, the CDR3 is TGTGCCAGCAGTTTGGGACAGGGGGCGATCAATCAGCCCCAGCATTTT. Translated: CASSLGQGAINQPQHF.

CDR3 region: CSASSSGRAYEQYF. The CDR3 coding sequence is TGCAGTGCTAGTTCTAGCGGGAGGGCGTACGAGCAGTACTTC. This chain links TRBV20-1 with TRBJ2-7, with 12 nucleotides matching TRBD2. From germline, CDR1 is DFQATT and CDR2 SNEGSKA (reference sequence). The CDR3 sequence is 14 residues long. V gave up 3 bases and J gave up 4 bases; unmatched junction bases: 4.

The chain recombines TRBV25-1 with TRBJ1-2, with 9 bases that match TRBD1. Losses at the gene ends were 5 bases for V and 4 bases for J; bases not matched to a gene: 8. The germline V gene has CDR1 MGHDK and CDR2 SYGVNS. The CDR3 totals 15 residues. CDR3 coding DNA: TGTGCCAGCAGTCGATCCGGGACAGGGACCTATGGCTACACCTTC. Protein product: CASSRSGTGTYGYTF.

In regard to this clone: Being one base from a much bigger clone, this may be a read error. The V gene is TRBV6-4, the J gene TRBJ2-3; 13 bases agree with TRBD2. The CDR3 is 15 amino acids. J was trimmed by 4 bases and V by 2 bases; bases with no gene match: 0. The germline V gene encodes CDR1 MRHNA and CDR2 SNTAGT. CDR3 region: CASSDTSGGADTQYF. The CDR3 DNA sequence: TGTGCCAGCAGTGACACTAGCGGGGGGGCAGATACGCAGTATTTT.

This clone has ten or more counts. CDR3 residues: CASSYPGTGENTEAFF. The CDR3 nucleotides read TGCGCCAGCAGCTACCCCGGGACAGGGGAGAACACTGAAGCTTTCTTT. The chain recombines TRBV5-1 with TRBJ1-1, with 10 nucleotides matching TRBD1. Trimming at V came to 3 bases and at J to 1 base, leaving 6 bases not matched to a gene. This CDR3 has 16 residues. The germline CDR1 and CDR2 sequences are SGHRS and YFSETQ.

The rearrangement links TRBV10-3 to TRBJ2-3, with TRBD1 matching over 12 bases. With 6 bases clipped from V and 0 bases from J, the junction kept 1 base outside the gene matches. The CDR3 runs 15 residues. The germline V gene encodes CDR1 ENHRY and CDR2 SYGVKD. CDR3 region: CAIRGQGASTDTQYF. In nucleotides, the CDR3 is TGTGCCATCAGGGGACAGGGGGCGAGCACAGATACGCAGTATTTT.